This TCR beta chain originates from a study of PD-1 blockade in classical Hodgkin lymphoma. Study results and limitations: There remain no defined causes for the repertoire differences, which possibly reflect disease activity or prior therapy. Newly diagnosed patients reportedly trailed healthy donors in baseline TCR diversity.

This clone was recorded only once. Its antigen is undetermined. Trimming removed 1 base at V and 4 bases at J, with 5 bases between. The V gene's germline CDR1 is SGHDN and CDR2 FVKESK. This CDR3 has 13 residues. Every patient had relapsed following autologous stem cell transplantation, and cohorts differed in brentuximab vedotin exposure. Progressive disease, partial response or complete response was each patient's best response. Method: immunoSEQ multiplex PCR; TCRdb's copy keeps in-frame clones and lacks some. The sample has about 97,000 clones; approximately 88% are singletons. The clonotype originates from a human donor with classical Hodgkin lymphoma. The V and J genes are TRBV14 and TRBJ2-1; D is unresolved. The sequencing used peripheral blood mononuclear cells (PBMCs), collected at baseline. The CDR3 spells CASSQALYNEQFF. The DNA of the CDR3 is TGTGCCAGCAGCCAAGCCCTGTACAATGAGCAGTTCTTC.